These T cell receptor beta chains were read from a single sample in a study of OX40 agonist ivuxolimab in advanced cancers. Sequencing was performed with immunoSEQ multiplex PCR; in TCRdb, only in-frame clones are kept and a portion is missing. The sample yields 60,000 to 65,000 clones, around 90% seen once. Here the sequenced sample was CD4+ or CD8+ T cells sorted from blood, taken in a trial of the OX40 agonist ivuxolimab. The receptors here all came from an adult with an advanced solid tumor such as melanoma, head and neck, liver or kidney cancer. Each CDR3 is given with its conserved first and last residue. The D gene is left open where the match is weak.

CAWSVLGSSSDTQYF	.	TRBV30	TRBJ2-3
CASSFSSGVGANVLTF	.	TRBV27	TRBJ2-6
CATSRVSGRGRNTEAFF	.	TRBV15	TRBJ1-1
CASSEKVSGGYEQYF	TRBD2	TRBV10-1	TRBJ2-7
CASSLVGGSHNEQFF	.	TRBV5-1	TRBJ2-1
CASSPGQGLPFEQYF	TRBD1	TRBV14	TRBJ2-7
CASSPWDREEEQYF	TRBD1	TRBV9	TRBJ2-7
CASSEDQGWRETQYF	.	TRBV6-1	TRBJ2-5
CASSLEVASEQFF	.	TRBV5-1	TRBJ2-1
CASRPGLRETQYF	TRBD2	TRBV5-1	TRBJ2-5
CASSRTSGGDTDTQYF	TRBD2	TRBV5-1	TRBJ2-3
CASSLDGSNQPQHF	.	TRBV5-1	TRBJ1-5
CASSERHEQYF	.	TRBV2	TRBJ2-7
CASSDGYTEAFF	.	TRBV6-1	TRBJ1-1
CASRGTSGRPIDNEQFF	TRBD2	TRBV19	TRBJ2-1
CASSPSFSSPSNEQYF	.	TRBV18	TRBJ2-7
CASSLKGANEQFF	.	TRBV5-4	TRBJ2-1
CASSVTDPGETQYF	.	TRBV13	TRBJ2-5
CAISISWDRGDGGYTF	TRBD1	TRBV10-3	TRBJ1-2
CSVGILTGQFF	.	TRBV29-1	TRBJ2-1
CASSLSGTVVEQYF	TRBD2	TRBV5-5	TRBJ2-7
CASSIDLGTGGFTEAFF	TRBD1	TRBV19	TRBJ1-1
CSARQSSSEQYF	.	TRBV29-1	TRBJ2-7
CASTTKFDVGAFF	.	TRBV6-1	TRBJ1-1
CATSRADRDISGYTF	TRBD1	TRBV15	TRBJ1-2
CASRQGASSIQYF	TRBD1	TRBV6-1	TRBJ2-4
CASSLTGSNSEAFF	TRBD1	TRBV7-8	TRBJ1-1
CASSPRFRNTEAFF	.	TRBV4-1	TRBJ1-1
CASSPWGEASGNTDTQYF	TRBD2	TRBV7-8	TRBJ2-3
CASSESTTLARNEQFF	.	TRBV10-1	TRBJ2-1
CAWSTGAGNTIYF	TRBD1	TRBV30	TRBJ1-3
CASSRTSGGGYEQFF	TRBD2	TRBV6-5	TRBJ2-1
CAWDQGEDQPQHF	.	TRBV30	TRBJ1-5
CASSESGGWTGELFF	TRBD2	TRBV10-2	TRBJ2-2
CAWRQRGTTNTQYF	TRBD2	TRBV30	TRBJ2-3
CASGTEGQPQHF	TRBD1	TRBV10-1	TRBJ1-5
CSARLGGTQYF	.	TRBV20-1	TRBJ2-5
CSAAYGGYTF	.	TRBV20-1	TRBJ1-2
CASSPGQSNEQFF	.	TRBV7-3	TRBJ2-1
CASRWGNTIYF	.	TRBV5-8	TRBJ1-3